This T cell receptor beta chain was retrieved from a study of cytotoxic CD8 clonotypes in ibrutinib-treated CLL (dated by TCRdb to 2020 to 2022). Turning to the overall study: The cohort was composed of under 12 relapsed/refractory and about 16 treatment-naive patients; IGHV unmutated status was identified in approximately 18 patients. Partial responses were observed in roughly 25 patients and complete responses in 2; after a median follow-up of 68 months, remission was maintained in approximately 14 patients and progression was observed in approximately 12. Response samples were obtained after a median of around eleven months of treatment, with a range of about 6 to 36 months. An average of about 250,000 productive templates and some 99,000 productive rearrangements was obtained per sample. Longitudinal samples were available for about 30% of the 86 trial participants. Cryopreserved peripheral blood mononuclear cells were collected before treatment, at response, and at either disease progression or sustained remission. Patients were still on ibrutinib when every remission and progressive disease sample was collected.

Note on this clone: What this receptor recognizes is not known. Within one base of it there is no much larger clone, and no base qualities were kept.

The goal of deep resolution MiSeq sequencing was a depth between 1 in 1 million and 1 in 200,000 T cells, and coverage averaged 10x per clonotype. TCR beta libraries were generated with the immunoSEQ hsTCRB Kit. Processing in the source paper ran as follows. ImmunoSEQ Data Assistant and ImmunoSEQ Analyzer were used for data analysis, and V, D and J genes were assigned according to IMGT definitions. Clonality was computed as one minus normalized Shannon entropy of productive rearrangement frequencies, ranging from 0 to 1. Public clonotype analysis was restricted to overrepresented clonotypes comprising at least 0.05% of each patient's repertoire. Approximately 14 age-matched healthy donor repertoires from immuneACCESS were used as controls for clonality. Drawn from immuneACCESS, this table holds only the in-frame rearrangements with V and J called that TCRdb kept. Clones are partly lost; checked studies trace under half to an unresolved V gene and leave the rest unexplained. The DNA gave D and trimming, while V, J and clone size come from that table. In all, the sample holds 50,000 or so clones, and approximately 87% of those were seen once. The top ten clones comprise around 21% of the sample.

What the study reported, not specific to this receptor: Sampling times were not matched between patients in sustained remission and patients whose disease was progressing, and lymph node repertoires were not examined. Public clonotypes were found to be uncommon and were observed to contract or remain stable during treatment; the increase in clonality was shown to reflect expansion of private clonotypes at ibrutinib response. Baseline clonality exceeded that of age-matched healthy donors and correlated strongly with circulating CD8+ T-cell counts. An increase in clonality was observed at ibrutinib response, with clonality remaining stable during sustained remission and falling back toward baseline at progression.

The cysteine opens and the phenylalanine closes a CDR3 of 15 amino acids. Only the CDR3 DNA is retained, 45 bases long and in frame from the first base. V sheds 2 bases and J sheds 4 bases, leaving 12 bases between their ends. CDR1 and CDR2 are drawn from the germline V gene: MNHEY, SVGAGI. The time point label corresponds to: roughly 2 years on ibrutinib. For TCR beta library preparation, about 2.1 micrograms of genomic DNA were extracted from the cryopreserved PBMCs. High-throughput TCR beta sequencing was performed on longitudinal blood samples from CLL patients receiving ibrutinib monotherapy. The patients were enrolled in a single-center, open-label phase 2 trial of ibrutinib monotherapy.

The origin of this receptor is a human donor with chronic lymphocytic leukemia. The chain uses TRBV6-5 and TRBJ2-4; the D segment cannot be called with confidence. Sequences were derived from PBMCs, sampled after 24 months of ibrutinib treatment. The CDR3 region has the sequence CASSYVGVGKNIQYF. The DNA sequence is given as TGTGCCAGCAGTTACGTCGGAGTAGGGAAAAACATTCAGTACTTC.